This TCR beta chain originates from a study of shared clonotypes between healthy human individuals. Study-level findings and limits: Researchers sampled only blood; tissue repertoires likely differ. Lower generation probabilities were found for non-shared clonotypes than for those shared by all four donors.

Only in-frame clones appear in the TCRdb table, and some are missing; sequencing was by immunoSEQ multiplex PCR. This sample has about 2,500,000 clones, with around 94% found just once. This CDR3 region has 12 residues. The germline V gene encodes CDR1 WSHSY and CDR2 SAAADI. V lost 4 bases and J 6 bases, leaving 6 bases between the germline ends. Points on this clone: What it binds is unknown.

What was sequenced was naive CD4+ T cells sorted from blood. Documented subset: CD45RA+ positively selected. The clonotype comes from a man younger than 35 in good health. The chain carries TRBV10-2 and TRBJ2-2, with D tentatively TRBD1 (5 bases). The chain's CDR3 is CASSAGPGELFF. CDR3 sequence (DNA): TGCGCCAGCAGTGCAGGGCCCGGGGAGCTGTTTTTT.